The T cell receptor beta chain described here comes from a study of low-dose radiotherapy and immunotherapy resistance in tumors. The sample holds many counts of this clonotype. Stated time point: before trial treatment. The patients who were eligible all carried advanced solid tumors that lacked tumor-infiltrating lymphocytes, meaning the tumors were TIL-negative. Covering alpha and beta chains, TRAV- and TRBV-specific primers were used for the first-strand cDNA. A roughly 22-cycle PCR with a constant-region primer and V-primer adapter amplified TCRs. It was by in vitro transcription that isolated mRNA was amplified. Each CDR3 protein is one row after TCRdb ran MiXCR on the reads. The sample carries 80,000 to 95,000 distinct CDR3 sequences, 9.4% recorded once. V lost 4 bases and J lost 1, with 11 bases in between. Germline V CDR1 and CDR2: SGHTA, FQGNSA. This CDR3 region has 15 residues.

This receptor was identified in a male donor with prostate cancer. The chain links TRBV7-2 to TRBJ2-1, with a weak D call TRBD2 (6 bases). The source material was PBMCs, sampled before treatment. The CDR3 sequence: CASSYSGLSYNEQFF. CDR3 DNA: TGTGCCAGCAGCTATTCAGGACTATCCTACAATGAGCAGTTCTTC.